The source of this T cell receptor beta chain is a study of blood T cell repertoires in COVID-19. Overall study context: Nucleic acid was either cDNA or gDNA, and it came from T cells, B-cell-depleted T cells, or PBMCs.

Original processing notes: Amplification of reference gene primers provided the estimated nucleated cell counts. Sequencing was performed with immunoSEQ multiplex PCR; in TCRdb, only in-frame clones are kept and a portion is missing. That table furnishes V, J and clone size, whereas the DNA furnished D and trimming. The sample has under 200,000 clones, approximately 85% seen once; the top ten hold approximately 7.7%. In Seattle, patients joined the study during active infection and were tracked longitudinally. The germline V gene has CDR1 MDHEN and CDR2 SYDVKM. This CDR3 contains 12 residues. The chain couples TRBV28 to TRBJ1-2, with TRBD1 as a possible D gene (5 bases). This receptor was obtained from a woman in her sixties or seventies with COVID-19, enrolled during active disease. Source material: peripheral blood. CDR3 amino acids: CALGGLGYGYTF. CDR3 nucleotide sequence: TGTGCGCTGGGGGGGTTGGGATATGGCTACACCTTC.